The 9 T cell receptor beta chains below come from one sample, sequenced in a study of human T cells and chemical hapten exposure. The time point was: patch test 2, 6 weeks after DPC sensitization. Indicated treatment: therapeutic diphenylcyclopropenone sensitization with weekly scalp DPC. TCRdb re-analysed the RACE reads in MiXCR, keeping a single row per CDR3 protein. In the table there are about 350,000 distinct CDR3 sequences, around 6% of which are singletons. The sample here was whole blood, taken in connection with sensitization to the hapten diphenylcyclopropenone (DPC). The receptors come from a woman under 30 with alopecia areata. Some clones in this sample may be carry-over from other donors' samples.

V gene TRBV5-8 combines with J gene TRBJ2-5, with 10 bases identical to TRBD1. Trimming at V came to 4 bases and at J to 5 bases, leaving 11 bases not matched to a gene. The CDR3 spans 16 residues. Germline V gene data show CDR1 as SGHTS and CDR2 as YDEGEE. The CDR3 is CASSHSTGGWGETQYF. The CDR3 DNA reads TGTGCCAGCAGCCACTCGACAGGGGGCTGGGGGGAGACCCAGTACTTC.

The rearrangement links TRBV18 to TRBJ2-4; D unresolved. The germline V gene encodes CDR1 KGHSH and CDR2 LQKENI. The CDR3 is 14 amino acids. V gave up 3 bases and J gave up 5 bases, with 11 bases separating them. As DNA, the CDR3 is TGTGCCAGCTCACCGGTACCCAGAGAAAACATTCAGTACTTC. Translated: CASSPVPRENIQYF.

J is TRBJ2-1 and V is TRBV12-3 or TRBV12-4; TRBD2 matches 9 bases. This CDR3 has 17 residues. V was clipped by 5 bases and J by 0 bases; unmatched bases: 8. The CDR3 DNA is TGTGCCAGCAGTCTCCGACTAGCGGTAAGCTCCTACAATGAGCAGTTCTTC. Translated: CASSLRLAVSSYNEQFF.

This clonotype has just a few counts. V gene TRBV20-1 combines with J gene TRBJ2-7; the D gene is possibly TRBD1 (5 bases). The ends were cut back, 3 bases at V and 5 bases at J, with 17 bases in the middle. This CDR3 has 14 amino acids. From germline, CDR1 is DFQATT and CDR2 SNEGSKA (reference sequence). In nucleotides, the CDR3 is TGCAGTGCTAGGAAAACTGCCTCCAGGGACGAGCAGTACTTC. It encodes CSARKTASRDEQYF.

This sequence joins TRBV10-3 and TRBJ2-7, with D tentatively TRBD2 (5 bases). The germline V gene encodes CDR1 ENHRY and CDR2 SYGVKD. The CDR3 consists of 15 residues. Between the trimmed V and J ends, which lost 10 bases and 0 bases, there was a span of 19 bases. DNA of the CDR3: TGTGCCAACGGACCCCCCGGGGAAAACTCCTACGAGCAGTACTTC. This encodes CANGPPGENSYEQYF.

This clonotype appeared many times. The chain recombines TRBV12-3 or TRBV12-4 with TRBJ1-6; 9 bases align to TRBD1. After removal of 4 bases from V and 9 bases from J, the junction contained 1 base not matched to a gene. This CDR3 region has 13 residues. The CDR3 sequence: CASSWTGVSPLHF. In DNA form, the CDR3 reads TGTGCCAGCAGTTGGACAGGGGTTTCACCCCTCCACTTT.

The table lists this clonotype with a few counts. The chain joins TRBV29-1 to TRBJ1-1; D not resolved. The CDR3 sequence is 12 residues long. Germline lookup yields CDR1 SQVTM and CDR2 ANQGSEA. Trimming took off 1 base at V and 7 bases at J, with 10 bases between the two ends. DNA for the CDR3: TGCAGCGTTGAAGCGGGGAGAGGTGAAGCTTTCTTT. Amino acids: CSVEAGRGEAFF.

At least ten counts were recorded for this clonotype. This chain links TRBV2 with TRBJ1-5; no reliable D call. The V end was cut by 5 bases, the J end by 3 bases, with 8 bases between. CDR1 SNHLY and CDR2 FYNNEI come from the germline V gene. The CDR3 extends over 13 amino acids. The chain's CDR3 is CASSRDNNQPQHF. The CDR3 DNA follows: TGTGCCAGCAGTCGAGATAACAATCAGCCCCAGCATTTT. The full variable domain, rest sourced from reference TRBV2 and TRBJ1-5, is EPEVTQTPSHQVTQMGQEVILRCVPISNHLYFYWYRQILGQKVEFLVSFYNNEISEKSEIFDDQFSVERPDGSNFTLKIRSTKLEDSAMYFCASSRDNNQPQHFGDGTRLSIL.

This clonotype was picked up many times. The V and J genes are TRBV6-2 or TRBV6-3 and TRBJ1-6; TRBD1 might be the D (6 bases). Looked up from germline, CDR1 is MNHEY and CDR2 is SVGEGT. The length of the CDR3 is 15 residues. V lost 1 base and J 4 bases, leaving 8 bases between the germline ends. The CDR3: CASSYFGQYNSPLHF. In nucleotides, the CDR3 is TGTGCCAGCAGTTACTTCGGACAGTATAATTCACCCCTCCACTTT.